A selection of T cell receptor beta chains follows, all from one sample in a study of T cell changes during pregnancy in multiple sclerosis. Assay: immunoSEQ multiplex PCR; the TCRdb copy retains only in-frame clones and omits some. The sample shows 50,000 to 60,000 clones, around 90% of them seen only once. This material consisted of CD4+ T cells from peripheral blood mononuclear cells, taken in the first trimester of pregnancy. All receptors come from a female donor with multiple sclerosis, enrolled in a pregnancy study. CDR3s include the opening cysteine and the closing phenylalanine or tryptophan. Each record gives: V gene, J gene, CDR3 protein.

>TRBV27|TRBJ2-7
CASKGDRGYYEQYF
>TRBV6-5|TRBJ1-1
CASSSSGLNTEAFF
>TRBV4-2|TRBJ1-1
CASSQDPQRWGQGRSTEAFF
>TRBV2|TRBJ1-2
CASSGTVPNYGYTF
>TRBV19|TRBJ2-7
CASGAAGSHYEQYF
>TRBV19|TRBJ2-2
CASSILSGTSTGELFF
>TRBV10-1|TRBJ2-3
CASSDGPHSGGEDTQYF
>TRBV2|TRBJ2-2
CASSDWGTGGHTGELFF
>TRBV6-5|TRBJ2-5
CASSWGETQYF
>TRBV6-6|TRBJ1-4
CASSYSAGGSEKLFF
>TRBV5-1|TRBJ2-1
CASSQQRNEQFF
>TRBV7-9|TRBJ2-7
CASSYQGAAYEQYF
>TRBV6-1|TRBJ2-7
CASSATGGAGQYF
>TRBV11-3|TRBJ1-1
CASSPTGTGEAFF
>TRBV4-2|TRBJ1-4
CASRAGGSTNEKLFF
>TRBV7-2|TRBJ2-7
CASRPGGAGPYEQYF
>TRBV9|TRBJ1-2
CASSVGQGGVYGYTF
>TRBV11-2|TRBJ1-1
CASSGTGLTEAFF
>TRBV7-2|TRBJ1-5
CASSRDSFNQPQHF
>TRBV11-3|TRBJ2-7
CASSLAGADEQYF
>TRBV7-9|TRBJ2-2
CASSSGTPNTGELFF
>TRBV6-5|TRBJ1-2
CASSYGDLRGVYTF
>TRBV5-5|TRBJ1-6
CASSPFSEGSSPLHF